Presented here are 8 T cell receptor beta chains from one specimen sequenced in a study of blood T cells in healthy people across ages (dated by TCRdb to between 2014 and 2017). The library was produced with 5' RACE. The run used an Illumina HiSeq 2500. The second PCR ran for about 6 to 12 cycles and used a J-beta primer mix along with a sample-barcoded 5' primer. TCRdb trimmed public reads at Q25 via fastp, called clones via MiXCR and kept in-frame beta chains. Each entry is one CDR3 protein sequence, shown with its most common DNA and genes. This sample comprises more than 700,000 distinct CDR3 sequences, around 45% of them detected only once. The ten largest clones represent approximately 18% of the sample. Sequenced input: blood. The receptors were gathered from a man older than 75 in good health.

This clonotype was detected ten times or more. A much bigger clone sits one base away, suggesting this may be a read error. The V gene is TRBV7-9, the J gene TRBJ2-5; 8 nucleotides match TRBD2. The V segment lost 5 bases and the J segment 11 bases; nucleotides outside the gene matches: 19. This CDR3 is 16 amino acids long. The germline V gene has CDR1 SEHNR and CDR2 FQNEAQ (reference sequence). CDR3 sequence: CASSTGAGEGREEQYF. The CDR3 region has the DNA TGTGCCAGCAGCACCGGAGCGGGAGAGGGTCGGGAAGAGCAGTACTTC.

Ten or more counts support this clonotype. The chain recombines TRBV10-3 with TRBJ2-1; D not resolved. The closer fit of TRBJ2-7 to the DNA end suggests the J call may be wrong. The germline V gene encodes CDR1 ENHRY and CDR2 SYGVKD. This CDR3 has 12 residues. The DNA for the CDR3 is TGTGCCATCAGTGGGCCCTACAATGAGCAGTACTTC. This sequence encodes CAISGPYNEQYF.

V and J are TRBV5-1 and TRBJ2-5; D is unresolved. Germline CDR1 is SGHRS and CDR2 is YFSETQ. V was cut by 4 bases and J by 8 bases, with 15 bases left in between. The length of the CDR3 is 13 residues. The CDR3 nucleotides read TGCGCCAGCAGCCTCCGTTTGTGGCGCACCCAGTACTTC. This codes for CASSLRLWRTQYF.

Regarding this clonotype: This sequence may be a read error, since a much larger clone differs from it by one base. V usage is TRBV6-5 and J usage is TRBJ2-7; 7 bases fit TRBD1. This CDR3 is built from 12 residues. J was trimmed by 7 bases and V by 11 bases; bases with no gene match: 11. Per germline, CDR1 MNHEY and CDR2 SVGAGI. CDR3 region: CAGRRSGGEQYF. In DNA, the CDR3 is TGTGCCGGCCGCCGGTCAGGGGGAGAGCAGTACTTC.

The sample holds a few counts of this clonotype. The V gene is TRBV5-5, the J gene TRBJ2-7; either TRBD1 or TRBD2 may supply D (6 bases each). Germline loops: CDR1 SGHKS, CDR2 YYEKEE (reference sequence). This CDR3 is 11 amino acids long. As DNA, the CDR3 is TGTGCTTGCGGGGACATGTACGAGCAGTACTTC. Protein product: CACGDMYEQYF.

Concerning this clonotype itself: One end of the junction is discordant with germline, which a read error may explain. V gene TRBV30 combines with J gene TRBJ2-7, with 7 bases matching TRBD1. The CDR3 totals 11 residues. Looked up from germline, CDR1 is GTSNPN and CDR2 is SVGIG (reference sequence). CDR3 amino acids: CAGSQGGRGYF. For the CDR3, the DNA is TGTGCCGGGAGTCAAGGGGGCCGGGGGTACTTC.

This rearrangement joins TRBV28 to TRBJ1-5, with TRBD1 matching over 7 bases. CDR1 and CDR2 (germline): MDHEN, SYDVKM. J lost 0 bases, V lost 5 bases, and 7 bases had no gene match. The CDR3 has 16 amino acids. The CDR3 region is CASSRKGADSNQPQHF. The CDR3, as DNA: TGTGCCAGCAGTCGAAAGGGGGCTGATAGCAATCAGCCCCAGCATTTT.

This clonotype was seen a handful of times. CDR3 coding DNA: TGTGCCAGCAGCTTAACTTTTCAAGCGGGAGGGCCCTACACAGATACGCAGTATTTT. As protein: CASSLTFQAGGPYTDTQYF. The chain uses TRBV7-3 and TRBJ2-3; 10 bases are shared with TRBD2. The CDR3 has 19 amino acids. V shed 0 bases, J shed 2 bases, and the junction held 11 bases outside the gene matches. Germline-derived CDR1 and CDR2 are SGHTA and FQGTGA.